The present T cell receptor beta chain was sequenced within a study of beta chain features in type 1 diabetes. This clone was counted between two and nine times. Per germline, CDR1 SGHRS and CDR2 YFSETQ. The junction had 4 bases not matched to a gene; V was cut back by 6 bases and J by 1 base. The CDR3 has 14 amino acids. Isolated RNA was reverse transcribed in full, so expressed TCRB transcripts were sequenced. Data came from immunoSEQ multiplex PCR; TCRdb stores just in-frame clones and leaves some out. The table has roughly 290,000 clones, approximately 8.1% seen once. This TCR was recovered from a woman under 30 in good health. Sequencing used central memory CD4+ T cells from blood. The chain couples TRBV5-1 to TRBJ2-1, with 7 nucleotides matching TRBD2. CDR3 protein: CASTRGGSYNEQFF. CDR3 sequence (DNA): TGCGCCAGCACCCGGGGAGGGTCCTACAATGAGCAGTTCTTC.